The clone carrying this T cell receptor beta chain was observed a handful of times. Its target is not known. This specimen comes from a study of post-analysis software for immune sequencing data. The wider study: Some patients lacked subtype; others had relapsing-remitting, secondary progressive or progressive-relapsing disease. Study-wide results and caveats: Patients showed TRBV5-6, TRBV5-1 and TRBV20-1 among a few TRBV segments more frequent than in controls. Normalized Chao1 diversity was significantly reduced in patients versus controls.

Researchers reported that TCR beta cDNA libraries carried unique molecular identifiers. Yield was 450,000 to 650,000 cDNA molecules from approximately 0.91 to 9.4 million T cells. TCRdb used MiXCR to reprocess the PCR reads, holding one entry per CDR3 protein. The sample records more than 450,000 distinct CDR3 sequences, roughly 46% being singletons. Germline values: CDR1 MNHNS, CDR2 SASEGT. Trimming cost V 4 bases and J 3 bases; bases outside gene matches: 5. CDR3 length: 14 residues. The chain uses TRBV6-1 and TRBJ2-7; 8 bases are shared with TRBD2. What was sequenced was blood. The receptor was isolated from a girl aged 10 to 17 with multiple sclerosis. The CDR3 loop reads CASSGLRGVYEQYF. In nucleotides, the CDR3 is TGTGCCAGCAGTGGATTGCGGGGGGTCTACGAGCAGTACTTC.